Listed below are T cell receptor beta chains from one sample, sequenced in a study of blood T cells in healthy people across ages. TCRdb re-called the 5' RACE reads with MiXCR, one entry per CDR3 protein. The sample lists almost 550,000 distinct CDR3 sequences, 24% occurring once. The same data also contributed to another study, on T cells of mothers and their children.

Sequencing was carried out using blood. All receptors come from a boy aged 5-17 years in good health. CDR3s include the opening cysteine and the closing phenylalanine or tryptophan. Each record gives: clone size, V gene, J gene, CDR3 protein. Rows give clone size only sometimes, using once, few, many, or a class for an expanded clone.

size: .
V: TRBV6-6
J: TRBJ1-5
CDR3: CASTTGQHSNQPQHF

size: few
V: TRBV6-5
J: TRBJ2-5
CDR3: CASSYSGSKETQYF

size: .
V: TRBV20-1
J: TRBJ1-2
CDR3: CSARVAVGGNYGYTF

size: .
V: TRBV7-2
J: TRBJ1-3
CDR3: CASGLDLGRGNTIYF

size: .
V: TRBV29-1
J: TRBJ2-2
CDR3: CSVERASGELFF

size: .
V: TRBV21-1
J: TRBJ1-5
CDR3: CASSKEIGGSDQPQHF

size: .
V: TRBV4-3
J: TRBJ2-5
CDR3: CASSQEWGETQYF

size: few
V: TRBV28
J: TRBJ2-7
CDR3: CASSPIGTTHYEQYF

size: .
V: TRBV5-1
J: TRBJ2-7
CDR3: CASSWDRTWQSYEQYF

size: .
V: TRBV24-1
J: TRBJ2-1
CDR3: CATSVTGRTSLNEQFF

size: .
V: TRBV7-9
J: TRBJ2-1
CDR3: CASSLAPDYNNEQFF

size: .
V: TRBV12-3/TRBV12-4
J: TRBJ2-5
CDR3: CASSWDVSWETQYF

size: .
V: TRBV28
J: TRBJ2-4
CDR3: CASRRGYTAKNIQYF

size: few
V: TRBV20-1
J: TRBJ2-7
CDR3: CSAPRTPGGNEQYF

size: .
V: TRBV20-1
J: TRBJ2-5
CDR3: CSASGQKEQETQYF

size: .
V: TRBV7-2
J: TRBJ2-1
CDR3: CASSLATIHNEQFF

size: .
V: TRBV12-3/TRBV12-4
J: TRBJ1-5
CDR3: CASSPGRTGINQPQHF

size: few
V: TRBV6-5
J: TRBJ1-6
CDR3: CASSPGTGLNSPLHF

size: .
V: TRBV20-1
J: TRBJ2-5
CDR3: CSASVPGLPETQYF

size: .
V: TRBV5-1
J: TRBJ1-4
CDR3: CASSTGQEATNERLFF

size: few
V: TRBV28
J: TRBJ2-3
CDR3: CASSSGTRPPDTQYF

size: .
V: TRBV6-5
J: TRBJ2-2
CDR3: CASSYTGGELFF